By share, the clone carrying this T cell receptor (delta chain) counts as medium-sized. TCRdb reprocessed the RT-PCR reads through CATT. The repertoire holds about 840 delta-chain clones, with about 3.3% as singletons. This entry comes from a study of gamma-delta T cells after stem cell transplantation. The origin of this receptor is a human donor. It is not recorded whose cells these are; they may come from a transplant donor. Material for sequencing was gamma-delta T cells.

CDR3 sequence reads: CALGERFPPLGDWVGDKLIF. The CDR3 nucleotides are TGTGCTCTTGGGGAAAGGTTCCCCCCACTGGGGGATTGGGTCGGCGATAAACTCATCTTT. V gene TRDV1 combines with J gene TRDJ1, with 10 nucleotides matching TRDD3. Trimming cost V 2 bases and J 4 bases; bases outside gene matches: 19. The germline V gene has CDR1 TSWWSYY and CDR2 QGS. There are 20 residues in the CDR3.